This passage covers 5 T cell receptor beta chains from one sample sequenced in a study of identical twins. A single record per CDR3 protein comes from TCRdb applying MiXCR to the 5' RACE reads. The table records some 790,000 distinct CDR3 sequences, about 20% of them present only once. This sample also belongs to another study, concerning T cells expressing NK-cell markers.

The sample comprised PBMCs. The receptor set was obtained from a young woman in good health.

The rearrangement links TRBV12-3 or TRBV12-4 to TRBJ2-1, with D perhaps TRBD2 (5 bases). V was trimmed by 3 bases and J by 9 bases, leaving 6 bases between them. CDR3 length: 11 amino acids. The CDR3 DNA reads TGTGCCAGCAGTTTCCTAGCTGAGCAGTTCTTC. It is translated as CASSFLAEQFF.

In this sample, this clonotype turned up a few times. This sequence joins TRBV19 and TRBJ2-2; tentatively, D is TRBD2 (5 bases). Between the trimmed V and J ends, which lost 3 bases and 4 bases, there was a span of 15 bases. The germline V gene has CDR1 LNHDA and CDR2 SQIVND (reference sequence). The CDR3 covers 16 residues. In DNA, the CDR3 is TGTGCCAGTAGTATGGGCCCCGGAGGCGGCACCGGGGAGCTGTTTTTT. It specifies CASSMGPGGGTGELFF.

This clonotype was recorded a few times. The genes are TRBV7-8 and TRBJ2-7; tentatively, D is TRBD1 or TRBD2 (5 bases each). Germline V gene data show CDR1 as SGHVS and CDR2 as FQNEAQ. This CDR3 spans 15 amino acids. Trimming took 2 bases from V and 7 from J, leaving 18 bases between them. The CDR3 loop is CASSLRPQGEGEQYF. The CDR3, as DNA: TGTGCCAGCAGCTTAAGGCCCCAGGGCGAGGGTGAGCAGTACTTC.

The chain links TRBV21-1 to TRBJ2-7; the D call of TRBD2 is as the table states it, not checked on the DNA. TRBV21-1 is tagged as a pseudogene. The CDR3 covers 17 residues. DNA for the CDR3: TGTGCCAGCAGCAAAGAGTCAAGCGCCGCCCTCCCTATGGAGCAGTACTTC. Translated: CASSKESSAALPMEQYF.

The rearrangement joins TRBV11-2 to TRBJ2-1; D is undetermined. Trimming removed 3 bases from V and 10 bases from J, with 10 bases in between. The CDR3 contains 12 residues. Germline CDR1 SGHAT, CDR2 FQNNGV. CDR3 in DNA: TGTGCCAGCAGCTTTGTCTTCGGCGAGCAGTTCTTC. Translation gives CASSFVFGEQFF. Using reference TRBV11-2 and TRBJ2-1 for the parts outside the CDR3, the full variable domain is EAGVAQSPRYKIIEKRQSVAFWCNPISGHATLYWYQQILGQGPKLLIQFQNNGVVDDSQLPKDRFSAERLKGVDSTLKIQPAKLEDSAVYLCASSFVFGEQFFGPGTRLTVL.